The 3 T cell receptor beta chains listed next were all sequenced from one sample in a study of T cell repertoires in cytomegalovirus infection. Their recognized antigens are unknown. MiXCR, run by TCRdb on the reads, gives a single entry per CDR3 protein. Altogether around 310,000 distinct CDR3 sequences are present, about 29% being singletons, with the ten largest covering roughly 20%. Material: cultured PBMCs, obtained from culture after CMV antigen stimulation. The source of these receptors is a human donor in good health (CMV status not recorded). Some clones in this sample may be carry-over from other donors' samples.

The chain carries TRBV7-9 and TRBJ1-3, with D unresolved. V lost 1 base to trimming and J lost 8 bases, with 12 bases between them. In germline, CDR1 is SEHNR, CDR2 FQNEAQ (reference sequence). The CDR3 covers 14 residues. The CDR3 coding sequence is TGTGCCAGCAGCTTAGGGACCTTCGAGGACACCATATATTTT. Its protein product is CASSLGTFEDTIYF.

This clonotype occurred many times. V usage is TRBV7-2 and J usage is TRBJ2-3; TRBD1 matches at 10 bases. The germline CDR1 and CDR2 sequences are SGHTA and FQGNSA. The J segment lost 2 bases and the V segment lost 5 bases, leaving 10 bases of the junction unmatched. The CDR3 totals 17 residues. The DNA of the CDR3 is TGTGCCAGCAGCGCGGGACAGGGGATAACTTCCACAGATACGCAGTATTTT. Encoded protein: CASSAGQGITSTDTQYF.

This sequence joins TRBV7-9 and TRBJ2-5; maybe TRBD1 (6 bases). Trimming shortened V by 9 bases and J by 4 bases, and 12 bases separated the two germline ends. The CDR3 has 12 residues. The germline V gene encodes CDR1 SEHNR and CDR2 FQNEAQ (reference sequence). CDR3 bases: TGTGCCAGTCAAGGGGGTCGAGAGACCCAGTACTTC. This codes for CASQGGRETQYF.